Listed below are T cell receptor beta chains from one sample, sequenced in a study of cytomegalovirus exposure and HLA in healthy donors. Profiled with immunoSEQ multiplex PCR; TCRdb holds only in-frame clones, not every one. The profile shows 150,000 or so clones, about 76% of them singletons. The sample consisted of PBMCs. The receptors shown here come from a male donor in good health and CMV-seronegative. Both conserved end residues are part of each CDR3. The D gene is left open where the match is weak. Clone size is shown for a subset of rows, as once, few, many or a class of expanded clone.

V gene	J gene	clone size	CDR3 length	D gene	CDR3 protein	CDR3 DNA
TRBV6-1	TRBJ2-2	NA	15	TRBD2	CASSGVAGFTGELFF	TGTGCCAGCAGTGGAGTAGCGGGGTTCACCGGGGAGCTGTTTTTT
TRBV6-5	TRBJ2-7	NA	14	TRBD1	CASRRQGPNGEQYF	TGTGCCAGCAGACGACAGGGGCCCAACGGCGAGCAGTACTTC
TRBV11-2	TRBJ1-2	NA	13	NA	CASSLARDYGYTF	TGTGCCAGCAGCCTTGCCAGGGACTATGGCTACACCTTC
TRBV5-1	TRBJ2-2	few	16	TRBD2	CASSLWTSGSTGELFF	TGCGCCAGCAGCCTCTGGACTAGCGGGAGCACCGGGGAGCTGTTTTTT
TRBV21-1	TRBJ2-2	NA	22	NA	CASSKGPSFRDRSPRKTGELFF	TGTGCCAGCAGCAAAGGACCCTCCTTTAGGGACAGGTCCCCGAGGAAGACCGGGGAGCTGTTTTTT
TRBV14	TRBJ2-5	NA	16	TRBD2	CASSQRAGGIQETQYF	TGTGCCAGCAGCCAACGCGCGGGGGGGATCCAAGAGACCCAGTACTTC
TRBV6-5	TRBJ1-3	once	16	TRBD1	CASSFGTGRSGNTIYF	TGTGCCAGCAGTTTTGGGACAGGCCGCTCTGGAAACACCATATATTTT
TRBV27	TRBJ2-7	NA	14	NA	CASKGTPLSYEQYF	TGTGCCAGCAAGGGGACACCCCTATCCTACGAGCAGTACTTC
TRBV5-1	TRBJ1-1	few	14	TRBD1	CASSSTGLNTEAFF	TGCGCCAGCAGCTCGACAGGGTTGAACACTGAAGCTTTCTTT
TRBV6-5	TRBJ2-4	NA	13	NA	CASSFDARDIQYF	TGTGCCAGCAGTTTCGACGCTCGGGACATTCAGTACTTC
TRBV7-9	TRBJ1-1	NA	11	NA	CSSSVGSQAFF	TGTTCCAGCAGCGTAGGTTCTCAAGCTTTCTTT
TRBV7-9	TRBJ1-3	NA	16	NA	CASSLALRVYGNTIYF	TGTGCCAGCAGCTTAGCGCTCAGGGTGTATGGAAACACCATATATTTT
TRBV9	TRBJ1-1	few	15	NA	CASSVAPDSNTEAFF	TGTGCCAGCAGCGTAGCCCCGGACTCCAACACTGAAGCTTTCTTT
TRBV6-4	TRBJ2-1	NA	14	NA	CASSEGGAGNEQFF	TGTGCCAGCAGTGAAGGAGGGGCGGGCAATGAGCAGTTCTTC
TRBV4-2	TRBJ2-3	NA	15	TRBD2	CASSLTSGYTDTQYF	TGTGCCAGCAGCCTGACTAGCGGATACACAGATACGCAGTATTTT
TRBV27	TRBJ1-5	NA	17	NA	CASSISFVGLGNQPQHF	TGTGCCAGCAGTATTTCGTTTGTCGGGTTGGGCAATCAGCCCCAGCATTTT
TRBV7-3	TRBJ2-3	NA	15	TRBD1	CASSSLTGRTDTQYF	TGTGCCAGCAGCTCCCTGACAGGGCGCACAGATACGCAGTATTTT
TRBV2	TRBJ2-5	NA	15	TRBD2	CASRSRTSGQETQYF	TGTGCCAGCAGATCCAGGACTAGCGGTCAAGAGACCCAGTACTTC
TRBV6-5	TRBJ1-2	NA	14	NA	CASSDRQTNYGYTF	TGTGCCAGCAGTGATCGACAGACTAACTATGGCTACACCTTC
TRBV18	TRBJ1-2	few	15	NA	CASSPRQAINYGYTF	TGTGCCAGCTCACCAAGGCAGGCGATTAACTATGGCTACACCTTC
TRBV10-3	TRBJ2-3	NA	14	TRBD2	CAISDGRGTDTQYF	TGTGCCATCAGTGACGGGAGGGGCACAGATACGCAGTATTTT
TRBV7-9	TRBJ2-3	NA	15	TRBD2	CASSFQRGGTDTQYF	TGTGCCAGCAGCTTCCAGCGGGGTGGTACAGATACGCAGTATTTT
TRBV11-2	TRBJ1-2	NA	15	NA	CASSLSREANYGYTF	TGTGCCAGCAGTCTCTCCAGGGAAGCTAACTATGGCTACACCTTC
TRBV19	TRBJ1-2	NA	13	TRBD1	CAIRQGNWDGYTF	TGTGCCATACGACAGGGGAATTGGGATGGCTACACCTTC
TRBV19	TRBJ1-6	NA	16	NA	CASSIQGTVLNSPLHF	TGTGCCAGTAGTATACAGGGAACCGTTCTTAATTCACCCCTCCACTTT
TRBV7-8	TRBJ2-5	NA	14	TRBD2	CASSFSGLQETQYF	TGTGCCAGCAGCTTTAGCGGGCTTCAAGAGACCCAGTACTTC
TRBV23-1	TRBJ2-1	NA	15	TRBD1	CASSPRDRGGNEQFF	TGCGCCAGCAGTCCGAGGGACAGGGGAGGCAATGAGCAGTTCTTC
TRBV5-1	TRBJ2-7	once	15	TRBD2	CASSLFAGGPYEQYF	TGCGCCAGCAGCTTGTTCGCGGGAGGGCCCTACGAGCAGTACTTC
TRBV7-9	TRBJ1-5	NA	19	NA	CASSLNPPPESYSNQPQHF	TGTGCCAGCAGCCTCAACCCCCCCCCAGAATCTTATAGCAATCAGCCCCAGCATTTT
TRBV7-6	TRBJ1-2	NA	16	NA	CASSPTHRANNYGYTF	TGTGCCAGCAGTCCAACTCACAGGGCAAATAACTATGGCTACACCTTC
TRBV4-3	TRBJ2-3	NA	17	TRBD2	CASSQAPGLSGTDTQYF	TGCGCCAGCAGCCAAGCACCGGGACTATCGGGCACAGATACGCAGTATTTT
TRBV27	TRBJ2-7	NA	13	TRBD2	CASGLAGFSEQYF	TGTGCCAGCGGGCTAGCGGGATTTAGCGAGCAGTACTTC
TRBV7-2	TRBJ1-1	NA	17	NA	CASSLGTVTRVNTEAFF	TGTGCCAGCAGCTTGGGAACAGTGACTAGGGTGAACACTGAAGCTTTCTTT
TRBV7-3	TRBJ2-2	NA	17	NA	CASSSNQGGRNTGELFF	TGTGCCAGCAGCAGTAACCAGGGTGGAAGAAACACCGGGGAGCTGTTTTTT
TRBV28	TRBJ1-3	NA	15	NA	CASSTIGGGGNTIYF	TGTGCCAGCAGTACGATAGGGGGGGGTGGAAACACCATATATTTT
TRBV29-1	TRBJ2-7	once	11	TRBD1	CSGGTDYEQYF	TGCAGCGGTGGGACAGACTACGAGCAGTACTTC
TRBV25-1	TRBJ1-1	NA	13	NA	CASSDRRNTEAFF	TGTGCCAGCAGTGACAGGCGGAACACTGAAGCTTTCTTT
TRBV10-3	TRBJ2-5	NA	16	TRBD2	CAISRTGGLGQETQYF	TGTGCCATCAGTCGGACGGGAGGGTTGGGCCAAGAGACCCAGTACTTC
TRBV4-3	TRBJ1-1	NA	15	NA	CASSPRTGTNTEAFF	TGCGCCAGCAGCCCGCGTACAGGGACGAACACTGAAGCTTTCTTT
TRBV28	TRBJ1-5	few	13	NA	CASRGSLNQPQHF	TGTGCCAGTAGAGGGAGCCTTAATCAGCCCCAGCATTTT
TRBV27	TRBJ2-7	NA	14	NA	CASSLQGPSYEQYF	TGTGCCAGCAGTTTGCAGGGGCCCTCCTACGAGCAGTACTTC
TRBV5-1	TRBJ1-1	NA	13	NA	CASSAAQGTEAFF	TGCGCCAGCAGCGCCGCCCAGGGCACTGAAGCTTTCTTT
TRBV10-3	TRBJ1-6	NA	12	NA	CAIAQGNSPLHF	TGTGCCATCGCACAGGGCAATTCACCCCTCCACTTT
TRBV5-6	TRBJ2-7	NA	16	TRBD2	CASSLMLAGGPGEQYF	TGTGCCAGCAGCTTGATGTTGGCGGGAGGGCCAGGTGAGCAGTACTTC
TRBV7-2	TRBJ2-5	NA	12	NA	CASSLVAETQYF	TGTGCCAGCAGCTTAGTAGCGGAGACCCAGTACTTC
TRBV11-2	TRBJ2-3	NA	13	TRBD1	CARGTDSTDTQYF	TGTGCCAGAGGGACAGACAGCACAGATACGCAGTATTTT
TRBV30	TRBJ1-3	NA	16	NA	CAWSVQLRTPGNTIYF	TGTGCCTGGAGTGTACAGCTGAGAACTCCGGGAAACACCATATATTTT
TRBV4-1	TRBJ1-1	NA	14	NA	CASSQEKRQAPMVF	TGCGCCAGCAGCCAAGAAAAAAGGCAGGCTCCGATGGTCTTT